This T cell receptor (beta chain) was sequenced for a study of cytomegalovirus exposure and HLA in healthy donors. The study, taken as a whole, reports: According to the study, approximately 150 TCR beta chains were cytomegalovirus-associated. Some V segments could not be told apart, so they were left out, TRBV6-2 and TRBV6-3 among them. The authors assumed roughly uniform sequencing depth across donors for presence/absence analyses.

The ends were cut back, 5 bases at V and 1 base at J, with 12 bases in the middle. The CDR3 spans 15 residues. CDR1 and CDR2 (germline): SNHLY, FYNNEI. Remarks on this clone: What it binds is not known.

Though nominally healthy at sampling, donors likely had unrecorded immune exposures. Vbeta (60) and Jbeta (13) primers were used in the PCR. Clones were sequenced by immunoSEQ multiplex PCR, and TCRdb holds only the in-frame ones, with some missing. The data contain around 300,000 clones, just under 85% of them singletons. This receptor was obtained from a woman between 40 and 50 years old in good health and CMV-seropositive. V is TRBV2 and J is TRBJ1-5, with D perhaps matching TRBD1 (6 bases). The source material was PBMCs. The CDR3 DNA sequence: TGTGCCAGCAGTTTTCAGGGGCTGAGCAATCAGCCCCAGCATTTT. Amino acid sequence: CASSFQGLSNQPQHF.